The 15 T cell receptor beta chains listed next were all sequenced from one sample in a study of cytomegalovirus exposure and HLA in healthy donors (dated by TCRdb to 2016 to 2017). Libraries were prepared through the immunoSEQ multiplex PCR assay. The multiplex PCR relied on a mix of 60 forward primers for TCR Vbeta segments and 13 reverse primers for TCR Jbeta segments. Entries here come from immuneACCESS through TCRdb and include only in-frame sequences with V and J called. Some clones fail to appear in such tables; in the studies checked, an unresolved V gene covers under half of the shortfall, and the cause of the remainder is unknown. For this sample there are 110,000 to 150,000 clones; 70% to 85% appear just once. The ten largest clones add up to approximately 9.7% of the sample. The sequencing input was PBMCs. Receptors were obtained from an older woman in good health and CMV-seropositive.

J is TRBJ2-6 and V is TRBV28, with TRBD2 as a possible D gene (5 bases). Germline CDR1 is MDHEN and CDR2 is SYDVKM. V was pared by 6 bases and J by 2 bases, with 11 bases between. CDR3 length: 15 residues. CDR3 nucleotide sequence: TGTGCCAGCAGATCCCCCGGGGCTGGGGCCAACGTCCTGACTTTC. The encoded protein is CASRSPGAGANVLTF.

This chain's CDR3 is CASSIRQGNQPQHF. CDR3 DNA sequence: TGTGCCAGTAGTATAAGACAGGGCAATCAGCCCCAGCATTTT. The rearrangement joins TRBV19 to TRBJ1-5; a possible D gene is TRBD1 (6 bases). Between the trimmed V and J ends, which lost 2 bases and 2 bases, there was a span of 7 bases. Germline CDR1 is LNHDA and CDR2 is SQIVND (reference sequence). The CDR3 loop spans 14 amino acids.

The chain couples TRBV5-1 to TRBJ2-2, with no clear D. The germline V gene encodes CDR1 SGHRS and CDR2 YFSETQ. The CDR3 consists of 13 residues. Trimming removed 4 bases from V and 6 bases from J, with 10 bases in between. CDR3 coding DNA: TGCGCCAGCAGCACCCCGGGTTCCGGGGAGCTGTTTTTT. As protein: CASSTPGSGELFF.

This clone was found a few times. This sequence joins TRBV28 and TRBJ1-4; 8 bases agree with TRBD1. CDR3 size: 14 residues. J was trimmed by 7 bases and V by 6 bases; bases with no gene match: 7. Germline V gene data show CDR1 as MDHEN and CDR2 as SYDVKM. The CDR3: CASSPGGYGEKLFF. CDR3 sequence (DNA): TGTGCCAGCAGCCCAGGGGGCTATGGTGAAAAACTGTTTTTT.

This sequence joins TRBV19 and TRBJ2-2; weak D call: TRBD1 (5 bases). V was clipped by 1 base and J by 3 bases, with 6 bases between them. There are 14 residues in the CDR3. Per the germline V gene, CDR1 is LNHDA and CDR2 is SQIVND (reference sequence). CDR3 loop: CASSIVQDTGELFF. The CDR3, as DNA: TGTGCCAGTAGTATAGTACAGGACACCGGGGAGCTGTTTTTT.

The chain links TRBV5-6 to TRBJ1-5, with a tentative D call TRBD1 (6 bases). Trimming shortened V by 4 bases and J by 4 bases, and 12 bases separated the two germline ends. The V gene's germline CDR1 is SGHDT and CDR2 YYEEEE. The length of the CDR3 is 14 residues. The CDR3 DNA reads as TGTGCCAGCAGCCTCGGACAGCCTAATCAGCCCCAGCATTTT. Its protein product is CASSLGQPNQPQHF. The variable domain in full, completed from reference TRBV5-6 and TRBJ1-5, reads DAGVTQSPTHLIKTRGQQVTLRCSPKSGHDTVSWYQQALGQGPQFIFQYYEEEERQRGNFPDRFSGHQFPNYSSELNVNALLLGDSALYLCASSLGQPNQPQHFGDGTRLSIL.

The V call is TRBV28, the J call TRBJ1-4; D is possibly TRBD1 (6 bases). From germline, CDR1 is MDHEN and CDR2 SYDVKM. The V end was cut by 6 bases, the J end by 9 bases, with 17 bases between. The CDR3 is 14 amino acids. CDR3 nucleotides: TGTGCCAGCAGGCTAGACAGGTTTGGTAAAAAACTGTTTTTT. Translated, it gives CASRLDRFGKKLFF.

The chain has TRBV28 and TRBJ2-7; perhaps TRBD1 as D (6 bases). V lost 6 bases and J 3 bases, leaving 15 bases between the germline ends. The CDR3 consists of 14 residues. Germline CDR1 MDHEN, CDR2 SYDVKM. The CDR3 nucleotides read TGTGCCAGCAGCGACCGTCAGGGGAGCTACGAGCAGTACTTC. It codes for CASSDRQGSYEQYF.

The chain couples TRBV29-1 to TRBJ1-1, with D maybe TRBD1 (6 bases). The CDR3 is 12 residues long. Trimming removed 7 bases from V and 1 base from J, with 10 bases in between. In germline, CDR1 is SQVTM, CDR2 ANQGSEA. The CDR3 here is CSGGHANTEAFF. The CDR3 DNA is TGCAGCGGGGGACACGCGAACACTGAAGCTTTCTTT. The variable domain in full, with the rest retrieved from reference TRBV29-1 and TRBJ1-1, is SAVISQKPSRDICQRGTSLTIQCQVDSQVTMMFWYRQQPGQSLTLIATANQGSEATYESGFVIDKFPISRPNLTFSTLTVSNMSPEDSSIYLCSGGHANTEAFFGQGTRLTVV.

The CDR3 here is CASSVTGDETQYF. The CDR3 DNA sequence: TGTGCCAGCAGTGTAACAGGTGATGAGACCCAGTACTTC. The chain recombines TRBV6-1 with TRBJ2-5; perhaps TRBD1 as D (5 bases). CDR3 size: 13 residues. The ends were cut back, 4 bases at V and 5 bases at J, with 11 bases in the middle. In germline, CDR1 is MNHNS, CDR2 SASEGT.

This sequence joins TRBV28 and TRBJ2-7, with TRBD1 identical over 10 bases. Unmatched junction bases numbered 13, after V lost 5 bases and J lost 3 bases. Germline V CDR1 and CDR2: MDHEN, SYDVKM. The CDR3 loop spans 17 amino acids. This CDR3 is CASSEGTGVLWLYEQYF. CDR3 sequence (DNA): TGTGCCAGCAGTGAGGGGACAGGGGTGCTGTGGCTCTACGAGCAGTACTTC.

The J gene is TRBJ1-1, the V gene TRBV9; D is perhaps TRBD1 (6 bases). The CDR3 runs 12 residues. Trimming took off 5 bases at V and 8 bases at J, with 13 bases between the two ends. Germline lookup yields CDR1 SGDLS and CDR2 YYNGEE. CDR3 nucleotides: TGTGCCAGCAGTTCCGGGACATACGAAGCTTTCTTT. It is translated as CASSSGTYEAFF.

This chain joins TRBV5-8 and TRBJ2-2; TRBD2 is a possible D gene (5 bases). V lost 9 bases and J lost 0, with 15 bases in between. CDR1 and CDR2 from the germline V gene are SGHTS and YDEGEE. CDR3 length: 15 residues. The CDR3 DNA sequence: TGTGCCACCCGGGAAGGCCTAGCGAACACCGGGGAGCTGTTTTTT. It codes for CATREGLANTGELFF.

The V gene is TRBV4-2, the J gene TRBJ2-6; D might be TRBD1 (5 bases). The V and J ends lost 4 bases and 1 base respectively, with 8 bases between them. CDR3 size: 15 residues. The germline V gene has CDR1 LGHNA and CDR2 YNFKEQ. The CDR3 DNA sequence: TGTGCCAGCAGCCGAACAGGATCTGGGGCCAACGTCCTGACTTTC. Protein sequence: CASSRTGSGANVLTF.

The chain links TRBV5-3 to TRBJ2-7; 13 nucleotides align to TRBD2. TRBV5-3 is treated as an ORF (open reading frame) with a function not yet certain. V was pared by 1 base and J by 2 bases, with 9 bases of the junction left unmatched. The CDR3 runs 18 residues. This CDR3 reads CARSLRKLAGGKAYEQYF. CDR3 nucleotides: TGTGCCAGAAGCTTGCGTAAACTAGCGGGAGGGAAGGCCTACGAGCAGTACTTC.